At least ten counts were recorded for the clone carrying this T cell receptor beta chain. Its matching antigen is unknown. This entry belongs to a study of T cells in Graves' hyperthyroidism and ophthalmopathy. Whole-study findings and limits: Ophthalmopathy was predicted by the model a median of 6.5 months ahead of onset.

V was trimmed by 0 bases and J by 7 bases, leaving 6 bases between them. The V gene's germline CDR1 is SQVTM and CDR2 ANQGSEA. The CDR3 contains 12 residues. Authors of the study amplified TCR beta CDR3 regions from RNA transcripts. The TCR CDR3 was amplified in a first-round RT-PCR using the HTBI primer set. TCRdb recomputed calls from the multiplex PCR reads with MiXCR, one row per CDR3 protein. Of around 240,000 distinct CDR3 sequences detected, over 15% appear once; the ten largest clones hold around 28%. This sequence joins TRBV29-1 and TRBJ2-2; no firm D call. The origin of this receptor is a young woman with Graves' ophthalmopathy. The sample consisted of blood. The CDR3 sequence is CSVEDPDGELFF. DNA of the CDR3: TGCAGCGTTGAAGATCCGGACGGGGAGCTGTTTTTT.